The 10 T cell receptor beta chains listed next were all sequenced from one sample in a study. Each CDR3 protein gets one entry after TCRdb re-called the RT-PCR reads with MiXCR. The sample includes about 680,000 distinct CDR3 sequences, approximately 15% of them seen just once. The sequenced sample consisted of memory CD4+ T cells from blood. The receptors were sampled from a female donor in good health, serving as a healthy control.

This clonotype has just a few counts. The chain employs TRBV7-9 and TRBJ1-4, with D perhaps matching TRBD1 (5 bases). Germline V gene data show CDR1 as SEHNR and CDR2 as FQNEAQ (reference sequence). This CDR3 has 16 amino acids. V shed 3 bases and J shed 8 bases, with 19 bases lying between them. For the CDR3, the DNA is TGTGCCAGCAGCTTCTGGATGGGGCGCACCGGGGAAAAACTGTTTTTT. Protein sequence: CASSFWMGRTGEKLFF.

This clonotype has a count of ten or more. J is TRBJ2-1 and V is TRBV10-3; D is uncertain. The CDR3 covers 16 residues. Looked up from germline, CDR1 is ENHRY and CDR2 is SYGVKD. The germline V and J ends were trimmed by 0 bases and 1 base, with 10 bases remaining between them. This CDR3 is CAISESLGRSYNEQFF. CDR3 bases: TGTGCCATCAGTGAGTCTTTGGGCAGGTCCTACAATGAGCAGTTCTTC.

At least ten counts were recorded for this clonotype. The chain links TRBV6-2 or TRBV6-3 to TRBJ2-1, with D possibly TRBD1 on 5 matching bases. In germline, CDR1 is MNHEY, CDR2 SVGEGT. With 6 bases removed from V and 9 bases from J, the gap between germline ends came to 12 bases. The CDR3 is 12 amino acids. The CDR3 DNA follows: TGTGCCAGCAGCCTTCAAAGGGGTGAGCAGTTCTTC. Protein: CASSLQRGEQFF.

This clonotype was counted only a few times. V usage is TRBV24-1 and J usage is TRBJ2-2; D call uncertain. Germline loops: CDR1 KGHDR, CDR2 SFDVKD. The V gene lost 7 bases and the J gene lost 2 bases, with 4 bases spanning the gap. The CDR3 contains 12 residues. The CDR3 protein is CATSGNTGELFF. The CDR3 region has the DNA TGTGCCACCAGCGGAAACACCGGGGAGCTGTTTTTT.

The CDR3 DNA is TGTGCCAGCAGTTGGCTAGCGGGAGACGAGCAGTACTTC. Translation: CASSWLAGDEQYF. The genes are TRBV25-1 and TRBJ2-7; 10 positions agree with TRBD2. The CDR3 contains 13 residues. The germline V gene encodes CDR1 MGHDK and CDR2 SYGVNS. V was pared by 5 bases and J by 5 bases, with 3 bases of the junction left unmatched.

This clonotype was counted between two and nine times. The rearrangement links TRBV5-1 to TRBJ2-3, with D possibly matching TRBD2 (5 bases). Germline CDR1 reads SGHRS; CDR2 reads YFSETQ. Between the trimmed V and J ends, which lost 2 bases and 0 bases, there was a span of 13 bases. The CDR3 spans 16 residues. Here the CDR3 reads CASSLTAAHSTDTQYF. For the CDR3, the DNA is TGCGCCAGCAGCTTAACAGCGGCCCATAGCACAGATACGCAGTATTTT. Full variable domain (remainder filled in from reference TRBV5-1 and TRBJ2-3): KAGVTQTPRYLIKTRGQQVTLSCSPISGHRSVSWYQQTPGQGLQFLFEYFSETQRNKGNFPGRFSGRQFSNSRSEMNVSTLELGDSALYLCASSLTAAHSTDTQYFGPGTRLTVL.

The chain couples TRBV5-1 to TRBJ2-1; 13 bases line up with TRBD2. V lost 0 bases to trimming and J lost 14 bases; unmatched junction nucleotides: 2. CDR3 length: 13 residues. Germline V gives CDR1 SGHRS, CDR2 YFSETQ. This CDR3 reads CASSLGTSGREFF. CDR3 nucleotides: TGCGCCAGCAGCTTGGGGACTAGCGGGAGAGAGTTCTTC.

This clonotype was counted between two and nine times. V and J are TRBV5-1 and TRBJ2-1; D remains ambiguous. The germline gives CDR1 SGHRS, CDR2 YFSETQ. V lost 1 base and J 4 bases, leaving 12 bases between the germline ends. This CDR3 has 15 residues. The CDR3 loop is CASSLQQTLYNEQFF. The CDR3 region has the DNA TGCGCCAGCAGCTTGCAGCAGACCCTTTACAATGAGCAGTTCTTC.

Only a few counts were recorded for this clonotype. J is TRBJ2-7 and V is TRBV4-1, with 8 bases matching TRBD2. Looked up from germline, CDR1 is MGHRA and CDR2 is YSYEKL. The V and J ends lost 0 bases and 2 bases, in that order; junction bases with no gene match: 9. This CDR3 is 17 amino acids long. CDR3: CASSQDGAGALPYEQYF. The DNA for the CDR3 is TGCGCCAGCAGCCAAGACGGAGCGGGAGCCCTCCCCTACGAGCAGTACTTC.

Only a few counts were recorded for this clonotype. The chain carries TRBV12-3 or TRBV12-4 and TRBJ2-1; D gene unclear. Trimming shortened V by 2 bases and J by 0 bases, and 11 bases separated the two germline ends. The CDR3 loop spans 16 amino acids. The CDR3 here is CASSLSASSSYNEQFF. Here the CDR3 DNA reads TGTGCCAGCAGTTTAAGTGCCAGCTCCTCCTACAATGAGCAGTTCTTC.